This T cell receptor (beta chain) is from a study of blood T cell repertoires in COVID-19. In the study's own analysis: Nucleated cell counts were estimated from reference gene primer amplification. Repertoires were generated with immunoSEQ multiplex PCR, while TCRdb's copy carries only in-frame clones and drops some. That table gives V, J and clone size, and the DNA gave D and trimming. The sample lists around 220,000 clones, almost 90% occurring once. There are 18 residues in the CDR3. Germline assignment: CDR1 SGHRS and CDR2 YFSETQ. With 4 bases removed from V and 4 bases from J, the gap between germline ends came to 25 bases. There are a few counts of this clone.

Sequencing was carried out using peripheral blood. The V and J genes are TRBV5-1 and TRBJ2-3; D uncertain. The sequence was obtained from a man in his late teens or twenties with active or convalescent COVID-19. CDR3 amino acids: CASSPPPSPRPTPDTQYF. CDR3 bases: TGCGCCAGCAGCCCGCCCCCTTCCCCCAGGCCCACACCAGATACGCAGTATTTT.